The sequence of this T cell receptor (beta chain) was determined in a study of prognosis after radiotherapy for stage I lung cancer. Amplification of the TCR beta CDR3 (from genomic DNA) was done by two-round multiplex PCR. Amplification during the initial PCR round employed primers specific to each TRBV and TRBJ gene. A second round of PCR was carried out using universal primers. TCRdb recomputed calls from the multiplex PCR reads with MiXCR, one row per CDR3 protein. The table shows 30,000 to 40,000 distinct CDR3 sequences, with about 34% occurring only once. The CDR3 has 15 residues. Trimming shortened V by 6 bases and J by 0 bases, and 12 bases separated the two germline ends. CDR1 DFQATT and CDR2 SNEGSKA come from the germline V gene (reference sequence).

The TCR originated in a donor over 45 with non-small cell lung cancer. The rearrangement uses TRBV20-1 and TRBJ2-6; D gene uncertain. Sequenced here: PBMCs, sampled before or after stereotactic body radiation therapy (not recorded which). The CDR3 loop is CSAPRPTSGANVLTF. The CDR3 nucleotides read TGCAGTGCCCCCAGACCGACCTCTGGGGCCAACGTCCTGACTTTC.